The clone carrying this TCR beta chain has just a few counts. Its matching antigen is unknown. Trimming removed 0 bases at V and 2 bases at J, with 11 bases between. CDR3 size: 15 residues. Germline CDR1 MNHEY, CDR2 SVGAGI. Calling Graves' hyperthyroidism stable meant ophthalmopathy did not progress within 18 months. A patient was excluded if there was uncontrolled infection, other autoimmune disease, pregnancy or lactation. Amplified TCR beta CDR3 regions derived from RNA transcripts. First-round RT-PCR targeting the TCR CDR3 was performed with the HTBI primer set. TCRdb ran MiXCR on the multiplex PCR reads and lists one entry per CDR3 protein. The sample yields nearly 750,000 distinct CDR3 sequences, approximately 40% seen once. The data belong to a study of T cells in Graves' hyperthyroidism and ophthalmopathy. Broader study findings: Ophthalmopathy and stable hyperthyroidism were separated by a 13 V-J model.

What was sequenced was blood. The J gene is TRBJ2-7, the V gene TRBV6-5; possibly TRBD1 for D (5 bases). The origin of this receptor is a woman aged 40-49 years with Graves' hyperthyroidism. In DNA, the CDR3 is TGTGCCAGCAGTTACTCTCAAGACAGCACCTACGAGCAGTACTTC. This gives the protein CASSYSQDSTYEQYF.